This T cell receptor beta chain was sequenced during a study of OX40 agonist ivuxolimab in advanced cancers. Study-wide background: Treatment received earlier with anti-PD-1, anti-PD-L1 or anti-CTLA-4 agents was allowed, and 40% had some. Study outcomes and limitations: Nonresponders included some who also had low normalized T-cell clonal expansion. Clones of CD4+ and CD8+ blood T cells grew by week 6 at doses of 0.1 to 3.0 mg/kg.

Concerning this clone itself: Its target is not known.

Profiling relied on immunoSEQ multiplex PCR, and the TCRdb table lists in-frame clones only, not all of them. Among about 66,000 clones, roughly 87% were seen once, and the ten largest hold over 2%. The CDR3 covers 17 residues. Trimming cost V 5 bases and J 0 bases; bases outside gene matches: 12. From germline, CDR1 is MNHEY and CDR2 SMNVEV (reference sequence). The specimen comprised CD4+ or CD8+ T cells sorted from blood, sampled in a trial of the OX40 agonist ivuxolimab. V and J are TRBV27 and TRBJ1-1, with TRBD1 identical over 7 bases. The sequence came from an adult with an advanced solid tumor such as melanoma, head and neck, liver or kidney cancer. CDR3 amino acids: CASSVDRVRIMNTEAFF. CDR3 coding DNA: TGTGCCAGCAGTGTAGACAGGGTCCGAATAATGAACACTGAAGCTTTCTTT.